Below, one TCR beta chain is given with its context. The antigen remains unidentified. Trimming removed 5 bases from V and 4 bases from J, with 16 bases in between. The CDR3 sequence is 15 residues long. CDR1 is SGHTA and CDR2 is FQGNSA in the germline V gene. Template switching added a universal primer binding site, and final cDNA carried unique molecular identifiers. In TCRdb, the 5' RACE reads were re-called with MiXCR into one record per CDR3 protein. The repertoire has a few hundred thousand distinct CDR3 sequences, roughly a tenth of them found once; the top ten carry 10%. The data derive from a study of identical twins. Overall study findings and caveats: Twins showed weaker excess sharing in their beta out-of-frame sequences. Models underpredicted monozygotic twin sharing of out-of-frame TCR alpha. Out-of-frame alpha sequences common to twins exhibited a surplus of low generation probability.

Source material: memory T cells sorted from blood. The clonotype was recovered from a man aged 45 to 65 in good health. This rearrangement joins TRBV7-2 to TRBJ2-3; TRBD2 is a possible D gene (5 bases). The CDR3 reads CASSPRGLSADTQYF. In DNA form, the CDR3 reads TGTGCCAGCAGCCCCCGAGGGCTTAGCGCAGATACGCAGTATTTT. Complete variable domain (other parts from reference TRBV7-2 and TRBJ2-3): GAGVSQSPSNKVTEKGKDVELRCDPISGHTALYWYRQSLGQGLEFLIYFQGNSAPDKSGLPSDRFSAERTGGSVSTLTIQRTQQEDSAVYLCASSPRGLSADTQYFGPGTRLTVL.